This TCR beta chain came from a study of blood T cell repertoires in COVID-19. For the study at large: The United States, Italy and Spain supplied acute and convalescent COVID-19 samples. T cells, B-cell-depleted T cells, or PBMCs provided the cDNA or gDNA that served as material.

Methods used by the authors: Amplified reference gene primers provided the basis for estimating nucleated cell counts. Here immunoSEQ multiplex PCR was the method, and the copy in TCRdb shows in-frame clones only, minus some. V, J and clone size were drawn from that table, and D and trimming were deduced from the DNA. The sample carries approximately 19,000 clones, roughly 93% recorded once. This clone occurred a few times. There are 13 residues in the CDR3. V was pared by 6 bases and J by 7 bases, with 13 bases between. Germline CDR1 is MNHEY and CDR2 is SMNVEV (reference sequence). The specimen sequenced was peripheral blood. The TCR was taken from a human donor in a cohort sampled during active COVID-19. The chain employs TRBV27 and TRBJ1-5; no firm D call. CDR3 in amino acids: CASSSTRTQPQHF. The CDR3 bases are TGTGCCAGCAGCTCGACACGCACCCAGCCCCAGCATTTT.